The T cell receptor beta chain described here comes from a study of cytomegalovirus exposure and HLA in healthy donors. Primers: 60 Vbeta forward and 13 Jbeta reverse. The method was immunoSEQ multiplex PCR; TCRdb's version includes in-frame clones alone and lacks a portion of them. The top ten hold around an eighth of the sample, which has approximately 100,000 clones, roughly four fifths seen once. The germline gives CDR1 KGHSH, CDR2 LQKENI. V lost 2 bases and J 0 bases, leaving 13 bases between the germline ends. This CDR3 comprises 17 residues. This clone was recorded once. The specimen sequenced was PBMCs. V usage is TRBV18 and J usage is TRBJ2-2; a possible D gene is TRBD2 (5 bases). The receptor's source is a male donor in good health and CMV-seropositive. This CDR3 reads CASSPNLAQSNTGELFF. The CDR3 coding sequence is TGTGCCAGCTCACCAAATTTAGCGCAATCGAACACCGGGGAGCTGTTTTTT.